The 7 T cell receptor beta chains given below trace back to one sample, sequenced in a study of cytomegalovirus exposure and HLA in healthy donors. The PCR employed 60 Vbeta primers together with 13 Jbeta primers. The method was immunoSEQ multiplex PCR; TCRdb's version includes in-frame clones alone and lacks a portion of them. The sample lists roughly 99,000 clones, 77% occurring once. Material for sequencing was PBMCs. The receptor source for this set is a male donor in good health and CMV-seronegative.

This clone was detected a few times. The CDR3 loop reads CASRTSTGGTEAFF. The DNA for the CDR3 is TGTGCCAGTAGAACCTCGACGGGGGGAACTGAAGCTTTCTTT. The chain uses TRBV19 and TRBJ1-1; perhaps TRBD1 as D (5 bases). The germline gives CDR1 LNHDA, CDR2 SQIVND (reference sequence). The CDR3 has 14 residues. Trimming removed 6 bases from V and 5 bases from J, with 16 bases in between.

J is TRBJ1-2 and V is TRBV19; TRBD1 agrees at 9 bases. Germline values: CDR1 LNHDA, CDR2 SQIVND (reference sequence). V shed 3 bases and J 4 bases; nucleotides not matched to a gene: 3. The CDR3 has 14 residues. The CDR3 region has the DNA TGTGCCAGTAGTATCGACAGGGGGGGCTATGGCTACACCTTC. Translation: CASSIDRGGYGYTF.

The rearrangement uses TRBV7-2 and TRBJ2-1; D uncertain. This CDR3 contains 12 residues. With 6 bases removed from V and 7 bases from J, the gap between germline ends came to 10 bases. Germline CDR1 SGHTA, CDR2 FQGNSA. The CDR3 nucleotides are TGTGCCAGCAGTCTCACTTTGAATGAGCAGTTCTTC. The encoded protein is CASSLTLNEQFF.

This clone is a singleton in its sample. The V call is TRBV10-3, the J call TRBJ1-5; D gene uncertain. The CDR3 length is 14 residues. V lost 0 bases to trimming and J lost 5 bases, with 8 bases between them. CDR1 is ENHRY and CDR2 is SYGVKD in the germline V gene. CDR3 loop: CAISESERDQPQHF. In DNA, the CDR3 is TGTGCCATCAGTGAGTCTGAGCGCGATCAGCCCCAGCATTTT.

V gene TRBV7-6 combines with J gene TRBJ2-1, with 12 positions matching TRBD2. V shed 2 bases and J 9 bases; nucleotides not matched to a gene: 8. The CDR3 contains 16 residues. Germline CDR1 reads SGHVS; CDR2 reads FNYEAQ. The CDR3 bases are TGTGCCAGCAGCTTAAAAAGCACTAGCGGGAGGCCTGAGCAGTTCTTC. It is translated as CASSLKSTSGRPEQFF.

CDR3 DNA: TGTGCCAGCAGTCTAAAAAGACAGGGCGCGAACACTGAAGCTTTCTTT. This sequence encodes CASSLKRQGANTEAFF. The chain couples TRBV2 to TRBJ1-1; the match to TRBD1 covers 7 bases. CDR3 length: 16 residues. Germline lookup yields CDR1 SNHLY and CDR2 FYNNEI. V was pared by 5 bases and J by 1 base, with 10 bases of the junction left unmatched.

Notes on this clone: A read error may produce the germline difference seen at one junction end. The V call is TRBV5-1, the J call TRBJ1-2, with 9 positions matching TRBD1. Germline values: CDR1 SGHRS, CDR2 YFSETQ. The CDR3 sequence is 14 residues long. The CDR3: CASSLYGQGQTIFF. CDR3 nucleotides: TGCGCCAGCAGCTTGTACGGACAGGGGCAAACCATATTCTTC. Full variable domain (remainder filled in from reference TRBV5-1 and TRBJ1-2): KAGVTQTPRYLIKTRGQQVTLSCSPISGHRSVSWYQQTPGQGLQFLFEYFSETQRNKGNFPGRFSGRQFSNSRSEMNVSTLELGDSALYLCASSLYGQGQTIFFGSGTRLTVV.